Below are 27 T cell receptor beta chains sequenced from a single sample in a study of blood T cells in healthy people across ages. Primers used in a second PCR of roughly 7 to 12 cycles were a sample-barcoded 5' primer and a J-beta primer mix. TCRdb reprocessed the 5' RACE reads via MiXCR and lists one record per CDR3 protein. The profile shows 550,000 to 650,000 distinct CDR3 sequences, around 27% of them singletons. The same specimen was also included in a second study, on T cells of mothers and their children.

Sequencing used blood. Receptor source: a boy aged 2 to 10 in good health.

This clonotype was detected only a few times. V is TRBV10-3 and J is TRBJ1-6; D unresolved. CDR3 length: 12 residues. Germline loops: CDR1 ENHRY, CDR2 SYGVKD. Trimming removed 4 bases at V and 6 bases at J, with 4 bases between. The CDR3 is CAISAGNSPLHF. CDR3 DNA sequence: TGTGCCATCAGTGCGGGTAATTCACCCCTCCACTTT.

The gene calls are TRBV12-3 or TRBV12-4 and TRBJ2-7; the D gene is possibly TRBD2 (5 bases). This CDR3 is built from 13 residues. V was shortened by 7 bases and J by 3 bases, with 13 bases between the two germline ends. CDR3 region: CASTREQLYEQYF. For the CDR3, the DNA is TGTGCCAGCACCCGGGAACAGCTCTACGAGCAGTACTTC.

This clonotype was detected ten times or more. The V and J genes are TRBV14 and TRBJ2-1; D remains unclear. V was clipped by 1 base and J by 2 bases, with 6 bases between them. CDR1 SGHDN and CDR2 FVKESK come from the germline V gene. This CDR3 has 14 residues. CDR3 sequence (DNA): TGTGCCAGCAGCCAAGCGCTGGCCTACAATGAGCAGTTCTTC. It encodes CASSQALAYNEQFF.

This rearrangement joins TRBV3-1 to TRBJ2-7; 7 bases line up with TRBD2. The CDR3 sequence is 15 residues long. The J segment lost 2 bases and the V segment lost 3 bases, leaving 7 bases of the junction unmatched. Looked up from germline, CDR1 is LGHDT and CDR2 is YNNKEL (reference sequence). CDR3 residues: CASSHLSRGAYEQYF. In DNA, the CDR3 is TGTGCCAGCAGCCACCTCAGCCGGGGGGCCTACGAGCAGTACTTC.

DNA of the CDR3: TGCGCCAGCAGCTTGGGGGAGCTGACCTACAATGAGCAGTTCTTC. This translates into CASSLGELTYNEQFF. This rearrangement joins TRBV5-1 to TRBJ2-1; a possible D gene is TRBD2 (5 bases). There are 15 residues in the CDR3. The germline V gene has CDR1 SGHRS and CDR2 YFSETQ. Trimming removed 0 bases from V and 2 bases from J, with 9 bases in between.

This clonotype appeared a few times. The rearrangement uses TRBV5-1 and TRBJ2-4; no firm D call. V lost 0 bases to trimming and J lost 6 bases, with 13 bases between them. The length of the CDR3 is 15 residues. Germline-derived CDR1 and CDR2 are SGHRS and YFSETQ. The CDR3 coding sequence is TGCGCCAGCAGCTTGGGGTGGGGTGAGAGAAACATTCAGTACTTC. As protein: CASSLGWGERNIQYF. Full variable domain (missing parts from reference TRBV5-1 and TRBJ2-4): KAGVTQTPRYLIKTRGQQVTLSCSPISGHRSVSWYQQTPGQGLQFLFEYFSETQRNKGNFPGRFSGRQFSNSRSEMNVSTLELGDSALYLCASSLGWGERNIQYFGAGTRLSVL.

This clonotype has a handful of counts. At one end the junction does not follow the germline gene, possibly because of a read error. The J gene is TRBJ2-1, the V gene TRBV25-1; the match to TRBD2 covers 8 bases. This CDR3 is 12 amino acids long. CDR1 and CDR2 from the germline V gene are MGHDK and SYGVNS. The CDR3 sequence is CTSSTGAGGEFF. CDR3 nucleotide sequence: TGTACCAGCAGCACTGGGGCGGGAGGTGAGTTCTTC.

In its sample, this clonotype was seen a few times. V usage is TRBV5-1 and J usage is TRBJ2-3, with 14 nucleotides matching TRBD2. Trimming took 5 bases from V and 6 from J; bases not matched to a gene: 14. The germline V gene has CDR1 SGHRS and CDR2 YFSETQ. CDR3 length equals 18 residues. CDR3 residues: CASSLFPGLAGERDTQYF. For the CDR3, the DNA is TGCGCCAGCAGTTTATTTCCGGGACTAGCGGGAGAGAGGGATACGCAGTATTTT.

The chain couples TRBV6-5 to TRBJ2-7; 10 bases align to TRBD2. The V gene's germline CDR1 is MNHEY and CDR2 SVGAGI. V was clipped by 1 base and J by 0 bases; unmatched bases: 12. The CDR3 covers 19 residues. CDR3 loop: CASSYLTPSGSGGSYEQYF. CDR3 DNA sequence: TGTGCCAGCAGTTACTTAACTCCTAGCGGGAGCGGGGGCTCCTACGAGCAGTACTTC.

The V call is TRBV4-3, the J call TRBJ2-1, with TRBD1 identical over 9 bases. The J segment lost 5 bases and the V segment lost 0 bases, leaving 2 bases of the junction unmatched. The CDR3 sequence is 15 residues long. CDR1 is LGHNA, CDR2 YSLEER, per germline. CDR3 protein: CASSQDGDRDNEQFF. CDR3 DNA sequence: TGCGCCAGCAGCCAAGATGGGGACAGGGACAATGAGCAGTTCTTC.

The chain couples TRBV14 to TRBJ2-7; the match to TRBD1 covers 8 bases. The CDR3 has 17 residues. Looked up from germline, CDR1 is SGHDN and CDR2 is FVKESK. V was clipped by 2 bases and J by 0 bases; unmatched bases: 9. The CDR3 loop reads CASSQNDRDRYSYEQYF. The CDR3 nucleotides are TGTGCCAGCAGCCAAAATGACCGGGACAGGTACTCCTACGAGCAGTACTTC. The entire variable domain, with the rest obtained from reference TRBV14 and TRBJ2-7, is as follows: EAGVTQFPSHSVIEKGQTVTLRCDPISGHDNLYWYRRVMGKEIKFLLHFVKESKQDESGMPNNRFLAERTGGTYSTLKVQPAELEDSGVYFCASSQNDRDRYSYEQYFGPGTRLTVT.

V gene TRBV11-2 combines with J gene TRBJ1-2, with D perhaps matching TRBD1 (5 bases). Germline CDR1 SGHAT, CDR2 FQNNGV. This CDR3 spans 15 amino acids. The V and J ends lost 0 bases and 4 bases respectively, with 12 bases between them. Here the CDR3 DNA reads TGTGCCAGCAGCTTAGATAGCAGGACAAGCTATGGCTACACCTTC. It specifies CASSLDSRTSYGYTF.

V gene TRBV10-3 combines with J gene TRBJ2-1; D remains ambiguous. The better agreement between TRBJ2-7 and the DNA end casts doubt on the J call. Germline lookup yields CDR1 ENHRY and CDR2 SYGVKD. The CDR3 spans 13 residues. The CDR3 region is CAISAAVTYEQYF. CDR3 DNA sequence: TGTGCCATCAGTGCCGCAGTAACCTACGAGCAGTACTTC.

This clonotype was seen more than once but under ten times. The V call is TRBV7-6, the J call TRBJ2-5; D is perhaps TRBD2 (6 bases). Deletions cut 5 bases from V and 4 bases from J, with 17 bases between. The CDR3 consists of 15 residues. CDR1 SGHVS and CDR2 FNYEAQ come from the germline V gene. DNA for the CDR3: TGTGCCAGCAGCCCTCTGACTAGAGGACTAGAGACCCAGTACTTC. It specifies CASSPLTRGLETQYF.

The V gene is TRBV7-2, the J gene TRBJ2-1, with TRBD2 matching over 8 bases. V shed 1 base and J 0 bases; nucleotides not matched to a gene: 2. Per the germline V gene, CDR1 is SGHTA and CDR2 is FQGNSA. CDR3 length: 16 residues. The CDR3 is CASSLEAGGSYNEQFF. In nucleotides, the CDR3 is TGTGCCAGCAGCTTAGAGGCGGGAGGCTCCTACAATGAGCAGTTCTTC. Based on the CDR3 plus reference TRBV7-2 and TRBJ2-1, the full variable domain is GAGVSQSPSNKVTEKGKDVELRCDPISGHTALYWYRQSLGQGLEFLIYFQGNSAPDKSGLPSDRFSAERTGGSVSTLTIQRTQQEDSAVYLCASSLEAGGSYNEQFFGPGTRLTVL.

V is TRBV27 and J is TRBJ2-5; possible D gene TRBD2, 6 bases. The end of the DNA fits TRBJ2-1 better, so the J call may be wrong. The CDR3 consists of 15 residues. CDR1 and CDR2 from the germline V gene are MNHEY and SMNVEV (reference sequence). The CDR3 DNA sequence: TGTGCCAGCCGGTCCCTTAGCGGAGCTTTCAATGAGCAGTTCTTC. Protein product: CASRSLSGAFNEQFF.

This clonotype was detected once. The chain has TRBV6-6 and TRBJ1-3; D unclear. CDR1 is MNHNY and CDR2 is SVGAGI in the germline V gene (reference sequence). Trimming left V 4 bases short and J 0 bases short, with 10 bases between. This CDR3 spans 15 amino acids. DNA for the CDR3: TGTGCCAGCAGTTTTACGGACGGCTCTGGAAACACCATATATTTT. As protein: CASSFTDGSGNTIYF.

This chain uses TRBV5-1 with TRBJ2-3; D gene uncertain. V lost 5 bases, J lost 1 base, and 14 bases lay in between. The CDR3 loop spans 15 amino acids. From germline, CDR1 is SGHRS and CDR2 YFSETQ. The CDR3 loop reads CASRSTVRGTDTQYF. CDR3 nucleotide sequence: TGCGCCAGCAGAAGTACGGTGAGAGGCACAGATACGCAGTATTTT. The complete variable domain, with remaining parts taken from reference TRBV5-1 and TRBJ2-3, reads KAGVTQTPRYLIKTRGQQVTLSCSPISGHRSVSWYQQTPGQGLQFLFEYFSETQRNKGNFPGRFSGRQFSNSRSEMNVSTLELGDSALYLCASRSTVRGTDTQYFGPGTRLTVL.

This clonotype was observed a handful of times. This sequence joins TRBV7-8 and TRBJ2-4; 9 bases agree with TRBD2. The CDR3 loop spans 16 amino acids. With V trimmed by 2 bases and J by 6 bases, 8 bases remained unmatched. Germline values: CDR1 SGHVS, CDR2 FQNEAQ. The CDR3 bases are TGTGCCAGCAGCTTACCCCTAGCGGGGAGCGGAAACATTCAGTACTTC. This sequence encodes CASSLPLAGSGNIQYF. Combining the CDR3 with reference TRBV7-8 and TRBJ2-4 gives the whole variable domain GAGVSQSPRYKVAKRGQDVALRCDPISGHVSLFWYQQALGQGPEFLTYFQNEAQLDKSGLPSDRFFAERPEGSVSTLKIQRTQQEDSAVYLCASSLPLAGSGNIQYFGAGTRLSVL.

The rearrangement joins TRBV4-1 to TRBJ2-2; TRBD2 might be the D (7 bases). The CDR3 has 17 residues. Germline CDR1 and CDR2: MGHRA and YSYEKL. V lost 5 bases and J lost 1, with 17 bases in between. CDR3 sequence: CASSSPSRGLNTGELFF. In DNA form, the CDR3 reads TGCGCCAGCAGCTCTCCCTCGCGGGGGCTGAACACCGGGGAGCTGTTTTTT.

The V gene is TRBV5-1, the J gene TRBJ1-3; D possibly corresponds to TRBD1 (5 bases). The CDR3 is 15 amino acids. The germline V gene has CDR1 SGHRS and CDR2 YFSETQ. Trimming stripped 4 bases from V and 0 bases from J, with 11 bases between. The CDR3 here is CASSAAGTSGNTIYF. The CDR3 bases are TGCGCCAGCAGCGCCGCAGGGACCTCTGGAAACACCATATATTTT.

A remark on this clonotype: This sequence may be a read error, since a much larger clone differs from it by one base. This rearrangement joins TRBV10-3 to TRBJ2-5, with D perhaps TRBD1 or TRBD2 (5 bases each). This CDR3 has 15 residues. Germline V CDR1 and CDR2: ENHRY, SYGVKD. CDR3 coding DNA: TGTGCCATCAGTGAGAGAGGGACCCTCCAAGGGACCCAGTACTTC. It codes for CAISERGTLQGTQYF.

The CDR3 loop reads CASRPYNREQETQYF. The CDR3 DNA follows: TGTGCCAGCAGGCCGTACAACAGGGAACAAGAGACCCAGTACTTC. The chain combines TRBV27 with TRBJ2-5; TRBD1 is a possible D gene (6 bases). The germline gives CDR1 MNHEY, CDR2 SMNVEV (reference sequence). The V gene lost 6 bases and the J gene lost 2 bases, with 16 bases spanning the gap. CDR3 length equals 15 residues.

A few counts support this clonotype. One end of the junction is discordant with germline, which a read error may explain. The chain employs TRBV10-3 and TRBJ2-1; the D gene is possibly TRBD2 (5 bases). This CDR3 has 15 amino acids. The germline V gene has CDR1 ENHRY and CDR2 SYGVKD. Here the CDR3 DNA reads TGTGCCACCCTCGCCGGGGAACCCGCATTAAATGAACAGTTCTTC. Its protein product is CATLAGEPALNEQFF.

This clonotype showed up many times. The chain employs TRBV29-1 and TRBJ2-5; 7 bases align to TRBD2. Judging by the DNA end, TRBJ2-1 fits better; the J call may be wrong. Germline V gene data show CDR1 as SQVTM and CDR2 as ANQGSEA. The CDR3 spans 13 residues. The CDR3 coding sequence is TGCAGCGTTGGCGAGTGGGAGGGGAGGGAGCAGTTCTTC. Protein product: CSVGEWEGREQFF.

This CDR3 reads CASSLVRGLKETQYF. The CDR3 DNA reads TGTGCCAGCAGCTTAGTCCGGGGACTCAAAGAGACCCAGTACTTC. The chain is built from TRBV7-9 and TRBJ2-5; D might be TRBD2 (6 bases). Trimming shortened V by 1 base and J by 3 bases, and 12 bases separated the two germline ends. The CDR3 is 15 amino acids. Looked up from germline, CDR1 is SEHNR and CDR2 is FQNEAQ (reference sequence). Full variable domain (outside the CDR3, taken from reference TRBV7-9 and TRBJ2-5): DTGVSQNPRHKITKRGQNVTFRCDPISEHNRLYWYRQTLGQGPEFLTYFQNEAQLEKSRLLSDRFSAERPKGSFSTLEIQRTEQGDSAMYLCASSLVRGLKETQYFGPGTRLLVL.

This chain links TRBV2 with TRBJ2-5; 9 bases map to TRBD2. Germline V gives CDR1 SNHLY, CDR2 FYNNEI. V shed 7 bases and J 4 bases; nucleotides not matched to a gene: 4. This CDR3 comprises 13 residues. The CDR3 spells CASMRGGPETQYF. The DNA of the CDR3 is TGTGCCAGCATGCGGGGGGGCCCAGAGACCCAGTACTTC.